This record covers a single TCR beta chain. No antigen is known for it. One entry per CDR3 protein results from TCRdb running MiXCR on the 5' RACE reads. The sample contains just over 450,000 distinct CDR3 sequences, 14% of which appear only once. CDR3 size: 15 residues. In germline, CDR1 is LNHNV, CDR2 YYDKDF (reference sequence). Deletions cut 0 bases from V and 0 bases from J, with 9 bases between. The data were obtained in a study of identical twins. Whole-study results and caveats: Fewer insertions were carried by abundant cord blood beta clonotypes, but none was seen in memory repertoires.

The sample was also reused in another study, on yellow fever vaccine responses in identical twins.

The specimen was CD4+ T cells sorted from blood. The clonotype was recovered from a woman between 18 and 29 years old in good health. This chain links TRBV15 with TRBJ2-7, with D possibly matching TRBD1 (6 bases). CDR3 coding DNA: TGTGCCACCAGCAGAGATTTACAGGGCTCCTACGAGCAGTACTTC. Its translation: CATSRDLQGSYEQYF.